This is a list of T cell receptor beta chains from one sample in a study of human T cells and chemical hapten exposure. One entry per CDR3 protein, called by TCRdb with MiXCR from the RACE reads. The sample includes 330,000 or so distinct CDR3 sequences, around 6% of them seen just once. Source: whole blood, taken in connection with sensitization to the hapten diphenylcyclopropenone (DPC). The receptors were sampled from a woman aged 18-29 years with alopecia areata. Some clones in this sample may be carry-over from other donors' samples. The CDR3 runs from the conserved cysteine through the conserved F or W. The order of the fields is CDR3 DNA, CDR3 protein, J gene, V gene, D gene, clone size. The D gene is left open where the match is weak. Size is omitted from some rows. Given values are once, few, many or a class for expanded clones.

CDR3nt: TGTGCCAGCAGAACCGGGACAGGGGCATTTTCGTACGAGCAGTACTTC
CDR3aa: CASRTGTGAFSYEQYF
j_gene: TRBJ2-7
v_gene: TRBV6-5
d_gene: TRBD1
abundance: few

CDR3nt: TGTGCCAGCAGCCAAGATTTTCGGGGACTAGCGGGGGGGCTTATCTACGAGCAGTACTTC
CDR3aa: CASSQDFRGLAGGLIYEQYF
j_gene: TRBJ2-7
v_gene: TRBV3-1
d_gene: TRBD2
abundance: few

CDR3nt: TGTGCCAGCAGTTCTCCCGGTGGGCCGAACACTGAAGCTTTCTTT
CDR3aa: CASSSPGGPNTEAFF
j_gene: TRBJ1-1
v_gene: TRBV6-2/TRBV6-3
d_gene: .
abundance: .

CDR3nt: TGCAGTGCTAACCCGGGGTCGGAAAAACTGTTTTTT
CDR3aa: CSANPGSEKLFF
j_gene: TRBJ1-4
v_gene: TRBV20-1
d_gene: .
abundance: .

CDR3nt: TGCAGTGCTAGAGAATTGGGGCTCGGGAACTACAATGAGCAGTTCTTC
CDR3aa: CSARELGLGNYNEQFF
j_gene: TRBJ2-1
v_gene: TRBV20-1
d_gene: .
abundance: .

CDR3nt: TGTGCCAGCAGCCCTACATCAACAGGGGTACACGAGCAGTACTTC
CDR3aa: CASSPTSTGVHEQYF
j_gene: TRBJ2-7
v_gene: TRBV6-5
d_gene: TRBD1
abundance: many

CDR3nt: TGTGCCAGCAGCTTATTTGCAGATGGCTACACCTTC
CDR3aa: CASSLFADGYTF
j_gene: TRBJ1-2
v_gene: TRBV7-2
d_gene: .
abundance: .

CDR3nt: TGTGCCAGCAGCGTAGCTAATTTGGGCACAGATACGCAGTATTTT
CDR3aa: CASSVANLGTDTQYF
j_gene: TRBJ2-3
v_gene: TRBV9
d_gene: .
abundance: few

CDR3nt: TGCGCCAGCAGCCAAGAAAGACAGGGCAATCAGCCCCAGCATTTT
CDR3aa: CASSQERQGNQPQHF
j_gene: TRBJ1-5
v_gene: TRBV4-3
d_gene: .
abundance: .

CDR3nt: TGTGCCATCAGTGCAGGGAACAGCTACAATGAGCAGTTCTTC
CDR3aa: CAISAGNSYNEQFF
j_gene: TRBJ2-1
v_gene: TRBV10-3
d_gene: .
abundance: .

CDR3nt: TGTGCCAGCAGCCAGGGGTCCGAATCCCCCTACGAGCAGTACTTC
CDR3aa: CASSQGSESPYEQYF
j_gene: TRBJ2-7
v_gene: TRBV6-5
d_gene: .
abundance: .

CDR3nt: TGTGCCAGCAGCACGGGACAGGCGGTTCAGCCCCAGCATTTT
CDR3aa: CASSTGQAVQPQHF
j_gene: TRBJ1-5
v_gene: TRBV6-2/TRBV6-3
d_gene: TRBD1
abundance: many

CDR3nt: TGTGCCAGCAGCTTACGGGGGTCCCCCGGGTCTGAAGCTTTCTTT
CDR3aa: CASSLRGSPGSEAFF
j_gene: TRBJ1-1
v_gene: TRBV7-3
d_gene: .
abundance: many

CDR3nt: TGTGCCAGCAGTTTATCGGGGGAGGACTGGACCTACAATGAGCAGTTCTTC
CDR3aa: CASSLSGEDWTYNEQFF
j_gene: TRBJ2-1
v_gene: TRBV27
d_gene: .
abundance: .

CDR3nt: TGCGCCAGCAGCCAGGGAAGTCTTGAAAGGGGCGCATGGAACACTGAAGCTTTCTTT
CDR3aa: CASSQGSLERGAWNTEAFF
j_gene: TRBJ1-1
v_gene: TRBV4-3
d_gene: .
abundance: .

CDR3nt: TGTGCCAGCACCCCCCACGGGGGCTATGGCTACACCTTC
CDR3aa: CASTPHGGYGYTF
j_gene: TRBJ1-2
v_gene: TRBV14
d_gene: .
abundance: few

CDR3nt: TGTGCCAGCAGTTTTCTCCCCCGGCTAGCGGGGGTCTCCACAGATACGCAGTATTTT
CDR3aa: CASSFLPRLAGVSTDTQYF
j_gene: TRBJ2-3
v_gene: TRBV12-3/TRBV12-4
d_gene: TRBD2
abundance: few

CDR3nt: TGCGCCAGCAGCTCTTCGGCCCGAGGGACTGAAGCTTTCTTT
CDR3aa: CASSSSARGTEAFF
j_gene: TRBJ1-1
v_gene: TRBV5-1
d_gene: .
abundance: .

CDR3nt: TGTGCCAGCAGCTTAGGGGACACAGATACGCAGTATTTT
CDR3aa: CASSLGDTDTQYF
j_gene: TRBJ2-3
v_gene: TRBV7-9
d_gene: .
abundance: many

CDR3nt: TGTGCCAGCAGCTTAGGACAGGGGAGTAGGAATGAGCAGTTCTTC
CDR3aa: CASSLGQGSRNEQFF
j_gene: TRBJ2-1
v_gene: TRBV7-2
d_gene: TRBD1
abundance: .

CDR3nt: TGTGCCAGCAGTCCCTCCGACAGGGGTTCTGAAGCTTTCTTT
CDR3aa: CASSPSDRGSEAFF
j_gene: TRBJ1-1
v_gene: TRBV6-5
d_gene: TRBD1
abundance: few

CDR3nt: TGTGCCAGCAGCCGGACGACAGGATATAATTCACCCCTCCACTTT
CDR3aa: CASSRTTGYNSPLHF
j_gene: TRBJ1-6
v_gene: TRBV7-2
d_gene: .
abundance: many

CDR3nt: TGTGCCAGCAGTTACCCGGTTAACTTGAAGCAGCCCCAGCATTTT
CDR3aa: CASSYPVNLKQPQHF
j_gene: TRBJ1-5
v_gene: TRBV6-6
d_gene: .
abundance: .

CDR3nt: TGTGCCAGCAGTTACTCCAGCGAAACAGATACGCAGTATTTT
CDR3aa: CASSYSSETDTQYF
j_gene: TRBJ2-3
v_gene: TRBV6-5
d_gene: .
abundance: few

CDR3nt: TGCGCCAGTCAAATCGGGCGGGGGAACACCGGGGAGCTGTTTTTT
CDR3aa: CASQIGRGNTGELFF
j_gene: TRBJ2-2
v_gene: TRBV4-1
d_gene: .
abundance: .

CDR3nt: TGTGCCAGCAGAAACAGTAACTCCTACGAGCAGTACTTC
CDR3aa: CASRNSNSYEQYF
j_gene: TRBJ2-7
v_gene: TRBV28
d_gene: .
abundance: .

CDR3nt: TGTGCCATCAGTGAAGGGACAGGGACCGGAAACACCATATATTTT
CDR3aa: CAISEGTGTGNTIYF
j_gene: TRBJ1-3
v_gene: TRBV10-3
d_gene: TRBD1
abundance: many

CDR3nt: TGTGCCAGCAGCCACCATCAGGGGTCCTACGAGCAGTACTTC
CDR3aa: CASSHHQGSYEQYF
j_gene: TRBJ2-7
v_gene: TRBV28
d_gene: .
abundance: few

CDR3nt: TGCGCCAGCAGCCCCGGACAGGTTAACACTGAAGCTTTCTTT
CDR3aa: CASSPGQVNTEAFF
j_gene: TRBJ1-1
v_gene: TRBV4-3
d_gene: TRBD1
abundance: few

CDR3nt: TGCAGTGCTATGATATCGGGCCAGGACGCGGCTGGCTACACCTTC
CDR3aa: CSAMISGQDAAGYTF
j_gene: TRBJ1-2
v_gene: TRBV20-1
d_gene: .
abundance: few

CDR3nt: TGTGCCAGCAGCGGCGGGACAGGGGTAAATTCACCCCTCCACTTT
CDR3aa: CASSGGTGVNSPLHF
j_gene: TRBJ1-6
v_gene: TRBV9
d_gene: TRBD1
abundance: many

CDR3nt: TGTGCCAGCCAGACGGAGGGGGGAGACACTGAAGCTTTCTTT
CDR3aa: CASQTEGGDTEAFF
j_gene: TRBJ1-1
v_gene: TRBV6-1
d_gene: .
abundance: few

CDR3nt: TGTGCCAGCAGCCAAGCGGCGGGGTCGCGAGGGACCCAGTACTTC
CDR3aa: CASSQAAGSRGTQYF
j_gene: TRBJ2-5
v_gene: TRBV3-1
d_gene: .
abundance: few

CDR3nt: TGTGCCAGCAGTTACAAGGAGACAGATACGCAGTATTTT
CDR3aa: CASSYKETDTQYF
j_gene: TRBJ2-3
v_gene: TRBV6-2/TRBV6-3
d_gene: .
abundance: few

CDR3nt: TGTGCCAGCAGCGTGGGGACAGGGGACAATCAGCCCCAGCATTTT
CDR3aa: CASSVGTGDNQPQHF
j_gene: TRBJ1-5
v_gene: TRBV7-9
d_gene: TRBD1
abundance: .

CDR3nt: TGTGCCAGCAGCCCCCGGACAGGGGCCAACACAGATACGCAGTATTTT
CDR3aa: CASSPRTGANTDTQYF
j_gene: TRBJ2-3
v_gene: TRBV14
d_gene: TRBD1
abundance: .

CDR3nt: TGTGCCAGCAGCTTACGGGAAACAGATACGCAGTATTTT
CDR3aa: CASSLRETDTQYF
j_gene: TRBJ2-3
v_gene: TRBV11-2
d_gene: .
abundance: many

CDR3nt: TGTGCCAGCGCGAGGGCAGGCTACGAGCAGTACTTC
CDR3aa: CASARAGYEQYF
j_gene: TRBJ2-7
v_gene: TRBV2
d_gene: .
abundance: few